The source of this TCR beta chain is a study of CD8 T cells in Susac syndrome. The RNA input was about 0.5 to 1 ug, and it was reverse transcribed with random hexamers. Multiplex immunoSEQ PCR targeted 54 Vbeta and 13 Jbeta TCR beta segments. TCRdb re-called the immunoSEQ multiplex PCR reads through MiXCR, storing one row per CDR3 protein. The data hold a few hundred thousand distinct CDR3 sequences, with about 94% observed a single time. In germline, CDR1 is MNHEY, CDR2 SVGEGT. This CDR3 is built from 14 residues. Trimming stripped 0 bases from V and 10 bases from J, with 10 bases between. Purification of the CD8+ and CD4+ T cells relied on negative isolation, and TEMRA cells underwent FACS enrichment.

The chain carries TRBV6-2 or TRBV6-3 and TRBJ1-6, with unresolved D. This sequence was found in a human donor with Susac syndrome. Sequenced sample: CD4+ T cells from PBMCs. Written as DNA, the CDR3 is TGTGCCAGCAGTTACTCGAGAAGGAACTCACCCCTCCACTTT. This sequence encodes CASSYSRRNSPLHF.